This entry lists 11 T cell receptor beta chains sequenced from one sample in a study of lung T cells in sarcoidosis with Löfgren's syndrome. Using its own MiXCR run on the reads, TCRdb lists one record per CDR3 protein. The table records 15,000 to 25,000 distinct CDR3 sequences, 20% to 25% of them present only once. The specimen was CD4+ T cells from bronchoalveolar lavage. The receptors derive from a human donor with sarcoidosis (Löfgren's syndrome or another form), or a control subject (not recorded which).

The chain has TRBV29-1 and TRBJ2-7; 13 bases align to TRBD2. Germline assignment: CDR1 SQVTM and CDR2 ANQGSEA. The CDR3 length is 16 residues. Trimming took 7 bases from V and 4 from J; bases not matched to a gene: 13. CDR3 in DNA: TGCAGCGCCAGGACTAGCGGGAGAGCCAAAGGGTACGAGCAGTACTTC. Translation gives CSARTSGRAKGYEQYF.

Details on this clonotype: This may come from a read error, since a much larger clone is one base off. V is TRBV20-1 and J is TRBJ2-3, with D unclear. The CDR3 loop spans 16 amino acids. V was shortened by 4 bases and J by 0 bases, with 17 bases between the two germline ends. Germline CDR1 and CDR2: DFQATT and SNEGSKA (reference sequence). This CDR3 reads CSAIDSRRASTDTQYF. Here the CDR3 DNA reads TGCAGTGCTATAGATTCAAGGAGAGCTAGCACAGATACGCAGTATTTT.

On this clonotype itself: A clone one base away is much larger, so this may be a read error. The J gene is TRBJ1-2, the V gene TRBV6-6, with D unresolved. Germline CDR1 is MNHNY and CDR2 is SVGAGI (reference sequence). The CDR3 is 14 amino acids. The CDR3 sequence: CASSGAGAFYGYIF. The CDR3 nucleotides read TGTGCCAGCAGTGGCGCGGGAGCGTTCTATGGCTACATCTTC.

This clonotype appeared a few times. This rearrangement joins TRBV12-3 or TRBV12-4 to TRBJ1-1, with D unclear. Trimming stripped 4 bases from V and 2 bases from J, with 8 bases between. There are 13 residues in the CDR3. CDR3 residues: CASSWIANTEAFF. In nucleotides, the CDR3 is TGTGCCAGCAGTTGGATCGCCAACACTGAAGCTTTCTTT.

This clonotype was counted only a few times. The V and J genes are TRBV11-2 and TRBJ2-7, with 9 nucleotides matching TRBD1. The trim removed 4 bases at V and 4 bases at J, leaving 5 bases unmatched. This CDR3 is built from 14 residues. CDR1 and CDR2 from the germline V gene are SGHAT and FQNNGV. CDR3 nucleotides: TGTGCCAGCAGCTACCTGGACAGGGGTTACGAGCAGTACTTC. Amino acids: CASSYLDRGYEQYF.

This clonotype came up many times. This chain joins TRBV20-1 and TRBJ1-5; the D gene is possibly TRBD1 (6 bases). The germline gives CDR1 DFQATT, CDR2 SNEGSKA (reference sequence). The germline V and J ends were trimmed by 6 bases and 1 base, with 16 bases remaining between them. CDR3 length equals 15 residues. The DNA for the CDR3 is TGCAGTGCCCGATCAGGGGAACTAAGCAATCAGCCCCAGCATTTT. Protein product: CSARSGELSNQPQHF.

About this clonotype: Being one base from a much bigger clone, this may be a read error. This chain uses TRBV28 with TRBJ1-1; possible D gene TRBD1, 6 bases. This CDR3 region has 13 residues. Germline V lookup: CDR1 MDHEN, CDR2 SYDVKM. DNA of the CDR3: TGTGCCACCAGTCGCACAGGGTACATTGAAGCTTTCTTT. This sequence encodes CATSRTGYIEAFF.

The CDR3 here is CASGRSNYGYTF. The CDR3 DNA reads as TGTGCCAGCGGCAGGAGCAACTATGGCTACACCTTC. This sequence joins TRBV12-3 or TRBV12-4 and TRBJ1-2; D is uncertain. Trimming removed 8 bases at V and 2 bases at J, with 9 bases between. The CDR3 runs to 12 residues.

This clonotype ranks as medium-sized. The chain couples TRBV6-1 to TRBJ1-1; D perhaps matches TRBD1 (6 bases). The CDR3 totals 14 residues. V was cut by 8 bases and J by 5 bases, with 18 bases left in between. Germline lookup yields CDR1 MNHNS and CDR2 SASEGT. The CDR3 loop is CASRSDRPPTEAFF. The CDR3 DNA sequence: TGTGCCAGCCGCTCAGACAGGCCGCCGACTGAAGCTTTCTTT.

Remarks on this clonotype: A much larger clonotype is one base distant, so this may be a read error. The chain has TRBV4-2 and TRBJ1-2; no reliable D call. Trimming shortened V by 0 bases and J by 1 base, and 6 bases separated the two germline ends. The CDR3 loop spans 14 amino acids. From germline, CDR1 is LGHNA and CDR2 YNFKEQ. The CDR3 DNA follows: TGTGCCAGCAGCCAAGATGTCATTAACTATGGCTACACCTTC. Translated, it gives CASSQDVINYGYTF.

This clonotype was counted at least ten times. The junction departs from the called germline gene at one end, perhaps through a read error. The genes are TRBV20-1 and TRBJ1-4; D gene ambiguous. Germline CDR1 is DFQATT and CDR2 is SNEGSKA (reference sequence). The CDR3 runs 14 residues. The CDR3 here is CIVPVGSGNEKLFF. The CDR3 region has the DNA TGTATAGTCCCGGTGGGGTCTGGGAATGAAAAACTGTTTTTT.